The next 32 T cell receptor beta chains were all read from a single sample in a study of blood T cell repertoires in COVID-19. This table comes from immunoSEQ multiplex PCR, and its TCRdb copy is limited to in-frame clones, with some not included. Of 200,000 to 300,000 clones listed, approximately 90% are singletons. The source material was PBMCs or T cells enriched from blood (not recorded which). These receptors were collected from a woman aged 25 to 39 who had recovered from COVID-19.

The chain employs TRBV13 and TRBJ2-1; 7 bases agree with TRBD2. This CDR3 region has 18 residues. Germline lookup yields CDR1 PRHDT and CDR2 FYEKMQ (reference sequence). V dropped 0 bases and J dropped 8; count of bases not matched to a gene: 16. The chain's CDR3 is CASSLGVRAGFPIDEQFF. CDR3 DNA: TGTGCCAGCAGCTTAGGGGTACGAGCGGGATTTCCCATCGATGAGCAGTTCTTC.

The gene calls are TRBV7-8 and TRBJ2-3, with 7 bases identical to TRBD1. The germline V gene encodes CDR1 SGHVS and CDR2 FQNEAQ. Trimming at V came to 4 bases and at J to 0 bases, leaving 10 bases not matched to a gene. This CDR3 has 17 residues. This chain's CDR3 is CASSSRQGTSSTDTQYF. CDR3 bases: TGTGCCAGCAGCTCCCGACAGGGCACTTCTAGCACAGATACGCAGTATTTT.

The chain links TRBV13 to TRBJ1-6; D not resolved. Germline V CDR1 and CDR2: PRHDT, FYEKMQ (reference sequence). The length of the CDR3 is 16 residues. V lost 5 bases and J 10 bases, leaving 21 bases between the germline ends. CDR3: CASSHPRRGIDSPLHF. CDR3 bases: TGTGCCAGCAGCCATCCCCGGCGGGGTATCGACTCACCCCTCCACTTT.

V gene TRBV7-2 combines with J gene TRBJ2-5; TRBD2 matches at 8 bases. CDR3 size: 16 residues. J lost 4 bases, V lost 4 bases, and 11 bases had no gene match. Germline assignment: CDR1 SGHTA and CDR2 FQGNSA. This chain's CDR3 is CASSSYRAGGAETQYF. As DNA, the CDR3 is TGTGCCAGCAGCTCCTACCGCGCGGGAGGCGCAGAGACCCAGTACTTC.

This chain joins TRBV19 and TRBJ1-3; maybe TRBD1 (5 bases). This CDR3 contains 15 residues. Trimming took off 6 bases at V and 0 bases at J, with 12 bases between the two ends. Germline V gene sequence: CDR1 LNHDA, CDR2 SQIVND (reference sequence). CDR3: CASRPGFSSGNTIYF. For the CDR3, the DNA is TGTGCCAGTAGGCCAGGGTTCAGCTCTGGAAACACCATATATTTT.

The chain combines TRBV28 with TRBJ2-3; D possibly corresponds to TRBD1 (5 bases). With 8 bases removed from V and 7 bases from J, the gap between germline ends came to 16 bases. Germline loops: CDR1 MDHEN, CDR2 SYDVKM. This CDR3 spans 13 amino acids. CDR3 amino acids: CASDRSDGYTQYF. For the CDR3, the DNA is TGTGCCAGCGACAGAAGTGATGGATATACGCAGTATTTT.

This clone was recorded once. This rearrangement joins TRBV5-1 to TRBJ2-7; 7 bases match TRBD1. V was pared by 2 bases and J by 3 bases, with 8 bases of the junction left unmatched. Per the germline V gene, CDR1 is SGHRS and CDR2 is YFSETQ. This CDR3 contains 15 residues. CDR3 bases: TGCGCCAGCAGCTTCACCGGGACAGACTTCTACGAGCAGTACTTC. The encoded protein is CASSFTGTDFYEQYF.

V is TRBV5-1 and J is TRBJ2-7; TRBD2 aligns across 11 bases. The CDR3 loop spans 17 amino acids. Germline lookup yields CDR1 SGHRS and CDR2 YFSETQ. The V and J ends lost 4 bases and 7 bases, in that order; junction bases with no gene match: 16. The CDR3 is CASSLPLELAGVREQYF. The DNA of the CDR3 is TGCGCCAGCAGCCTCCCCCTCGAACTAGCGGGAGTGAGAGAGCAGTACTTC.

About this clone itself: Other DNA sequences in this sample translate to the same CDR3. The chain's CDR3 is CASSRDRGPNEQFF. In DNA, the CDR3 is TGTGCCAGCAGCCGGGACAGGGGACCGAATGAGCAGTTCTTC. The chain carries TRBV6-5 and TRBJ2-1; 10 nucleotides align to TRBD1. This CDR3 comprises 14 residues. Trimming cost V 6 bases and J 7 bases; bases outside gene matches: 6. CDR1 is MNHEY, CDR2 SVGAGI, per germline.

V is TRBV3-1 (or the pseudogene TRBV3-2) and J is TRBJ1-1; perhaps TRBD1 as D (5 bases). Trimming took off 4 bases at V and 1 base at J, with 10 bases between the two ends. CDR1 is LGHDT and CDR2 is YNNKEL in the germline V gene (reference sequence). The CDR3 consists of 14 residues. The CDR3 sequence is CASSRGGGNTEAFF. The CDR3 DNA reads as TGTGCCAGCAGCCGCGGGGGGGGGAACACTGAAGCTTTCTTT.

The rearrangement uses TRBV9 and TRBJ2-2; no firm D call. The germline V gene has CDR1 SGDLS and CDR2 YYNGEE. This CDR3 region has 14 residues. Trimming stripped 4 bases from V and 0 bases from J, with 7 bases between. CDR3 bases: TGTGCCAGCAGCCACGACACGAACACCGGGGAGCTGTTTTTT. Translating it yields CASSHDTNTGELFF.

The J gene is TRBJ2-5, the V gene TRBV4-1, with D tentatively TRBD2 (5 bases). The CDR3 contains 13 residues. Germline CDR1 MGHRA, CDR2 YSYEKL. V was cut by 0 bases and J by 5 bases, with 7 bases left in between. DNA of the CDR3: TGCGCCAGCAGCCAAGATCGGAGGGAGACCCAGTACTTC. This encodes CASSQDRRETQYF.

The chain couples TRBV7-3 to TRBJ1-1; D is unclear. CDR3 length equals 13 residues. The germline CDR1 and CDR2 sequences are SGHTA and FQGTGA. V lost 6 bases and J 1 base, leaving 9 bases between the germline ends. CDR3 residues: CASRFSRNTEAFF. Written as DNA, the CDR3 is TGTGCCAGCAGGTTCTCGCGGAACACTGAAGCTTTCTTT. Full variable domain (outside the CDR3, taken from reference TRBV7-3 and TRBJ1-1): GAGVSQTPSNKVTEKGKYVELRCDPISGHTALYWYRQSLGQGPEFLIYFQGTGAADDSGLPNDRFFAVRPEGSVSTLKIQRTERGDSAVYLCASRFSRNTEAFFGQGTRLTVV.

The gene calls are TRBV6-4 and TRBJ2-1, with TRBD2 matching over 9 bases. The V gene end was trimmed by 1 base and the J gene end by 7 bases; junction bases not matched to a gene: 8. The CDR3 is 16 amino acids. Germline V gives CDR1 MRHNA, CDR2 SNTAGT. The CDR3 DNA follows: TGTGCCAGCAGTGACTTTGCTAGCGGGGTACTTAATGAGCAGTTCTTC. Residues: CASSDFASGVLNEQFF.

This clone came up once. DNA for the CDR3: TGTGCCAGCAGACTAGCCCAAACAGTGGGGAATGGCTACACCTTC. It specifies CASRLAQTVGNGYTF. The V call is TRBV28, the J call TRBJ1-2; D is unclear. The germline gives CDR1 MDHEN, CDR2 SYDVKM. Trimming took off 6 bases at V and 6 bases at J, with 20 bases between the two ends. This CDR3 has 15 amino acids.

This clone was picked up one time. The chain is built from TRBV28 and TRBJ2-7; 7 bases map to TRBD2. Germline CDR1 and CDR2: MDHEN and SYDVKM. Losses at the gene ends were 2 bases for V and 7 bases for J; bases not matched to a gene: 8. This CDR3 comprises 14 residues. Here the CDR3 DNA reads TGTGCCAGCAGTTTAGGCGGGAGTTGGAGGGAGCAGTACTTC. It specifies CASSLGGSWREQYF. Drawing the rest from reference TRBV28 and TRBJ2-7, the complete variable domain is DVKVTQSSRYLVKRTGEKVFLECVQDMDHENMFWYRQDPGLGLRLIYFSYDVKMKEKGDIPEGYSVSREKKERFSLILESASTNQTSMYLCASSLGGSWREQYFGPGTRLTVT.

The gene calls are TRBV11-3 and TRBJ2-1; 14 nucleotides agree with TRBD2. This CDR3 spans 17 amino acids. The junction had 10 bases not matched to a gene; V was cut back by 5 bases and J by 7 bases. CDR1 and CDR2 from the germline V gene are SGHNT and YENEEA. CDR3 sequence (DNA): TGTGCCAGCAGCCTTGGACTAGCGGGAGGTCCCACAAATGAGCAGTTCTTC. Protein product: CASSLGLAGGPTNEQFF.

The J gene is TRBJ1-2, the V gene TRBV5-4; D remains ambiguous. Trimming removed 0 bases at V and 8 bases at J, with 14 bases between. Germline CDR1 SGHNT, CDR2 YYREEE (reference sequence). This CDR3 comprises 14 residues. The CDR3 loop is CASSLEHSPWGYTF. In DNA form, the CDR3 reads TGTGCCAGCAGCTTGGAACACAGCCCTTGGGGCTACACCTTC.

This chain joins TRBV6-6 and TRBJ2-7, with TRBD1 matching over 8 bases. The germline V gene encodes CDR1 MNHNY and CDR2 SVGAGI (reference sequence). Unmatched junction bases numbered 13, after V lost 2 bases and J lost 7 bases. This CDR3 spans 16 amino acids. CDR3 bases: TGTGCCAGCAGTTACGCTCCAGGGGGCGGACTCTTGGAGCAGTACTTC. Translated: CASSYAPGGGLLEQYF.

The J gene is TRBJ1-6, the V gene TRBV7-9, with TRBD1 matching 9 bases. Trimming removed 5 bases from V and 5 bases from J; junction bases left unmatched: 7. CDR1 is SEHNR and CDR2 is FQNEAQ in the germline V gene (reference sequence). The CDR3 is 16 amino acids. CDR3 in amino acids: CASSHGTGMDNSPLHF. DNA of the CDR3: TGTGCCAGCAGCCACGGGACAGGGATGGATAATTCACCCCTCCACTTT.

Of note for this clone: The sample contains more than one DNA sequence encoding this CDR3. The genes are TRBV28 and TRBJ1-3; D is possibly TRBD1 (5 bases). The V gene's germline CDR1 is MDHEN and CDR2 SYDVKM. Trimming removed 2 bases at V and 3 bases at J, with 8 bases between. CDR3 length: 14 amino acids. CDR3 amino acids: CASSLRRVGNTIYF. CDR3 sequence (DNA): TGTGCCAGCAGTTTACGCAGGGTTGGAAACACCATATATTTT.

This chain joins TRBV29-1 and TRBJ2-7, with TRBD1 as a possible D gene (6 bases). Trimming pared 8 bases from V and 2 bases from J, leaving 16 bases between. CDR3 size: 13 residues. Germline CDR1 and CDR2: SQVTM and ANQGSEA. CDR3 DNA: TGCAGCTCCCAACAGGGACCGACCTACGAGCAGTACTTC. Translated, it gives CSSQQGPTYEQYF.

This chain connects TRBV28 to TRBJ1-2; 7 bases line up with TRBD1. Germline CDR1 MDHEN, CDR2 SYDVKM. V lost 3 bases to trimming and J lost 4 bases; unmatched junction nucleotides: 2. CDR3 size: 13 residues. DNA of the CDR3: TGTGCCAGCAGTTTTGACAGGGCCTATGGCTACACCTTC. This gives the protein CASSFDRAYGYTF.

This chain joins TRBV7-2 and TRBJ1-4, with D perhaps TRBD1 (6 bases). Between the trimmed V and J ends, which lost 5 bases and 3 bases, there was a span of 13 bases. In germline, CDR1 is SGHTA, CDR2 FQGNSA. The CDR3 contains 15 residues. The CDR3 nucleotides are TGTGCCAGCAGCGCCCACAGGGCCCCTAATGAAAAACTGTTTTTT. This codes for CASSAHRAPNEKLFF.

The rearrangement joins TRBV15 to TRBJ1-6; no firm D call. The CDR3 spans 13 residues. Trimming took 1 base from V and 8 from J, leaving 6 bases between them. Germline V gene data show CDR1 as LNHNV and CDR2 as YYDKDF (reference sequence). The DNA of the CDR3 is TGTGCCACCAGCAGAGCAGGCGATTCACCCCTCCACTTT. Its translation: CATSRAGDSPLHF.

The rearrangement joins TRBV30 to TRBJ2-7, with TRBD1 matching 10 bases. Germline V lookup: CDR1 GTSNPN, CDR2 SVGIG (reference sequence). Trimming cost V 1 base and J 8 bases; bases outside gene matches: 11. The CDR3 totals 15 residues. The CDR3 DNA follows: TGTGCCTGGAGTGCTGGGACAGGGGTATCCCATAAGCAGTACTTC. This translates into CAWSAGTGVSHKQYF.

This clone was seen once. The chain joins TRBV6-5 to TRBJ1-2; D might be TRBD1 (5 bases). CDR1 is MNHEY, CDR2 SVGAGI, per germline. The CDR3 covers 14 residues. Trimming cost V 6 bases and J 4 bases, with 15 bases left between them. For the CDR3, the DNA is TGTGCCAGCAGGTGGGGCTCGCATAGCTATGGCTACACCTTC. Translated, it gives CASRWGSHSYGYTF.

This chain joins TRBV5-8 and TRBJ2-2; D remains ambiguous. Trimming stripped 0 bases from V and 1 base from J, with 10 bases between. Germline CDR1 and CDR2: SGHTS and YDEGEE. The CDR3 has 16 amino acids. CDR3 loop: CASSLDSYLNTGELFF. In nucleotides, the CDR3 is TGTGCCAGCAGCTTGGACTCCTACCTGAACACCGGGGAGCTGTTTTTT.

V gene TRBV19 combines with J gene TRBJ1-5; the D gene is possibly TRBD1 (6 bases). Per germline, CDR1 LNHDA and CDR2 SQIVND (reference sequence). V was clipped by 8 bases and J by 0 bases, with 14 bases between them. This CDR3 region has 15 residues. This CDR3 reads CASSIRDNSNQPQHF. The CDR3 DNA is TGTGCCAGTTCTATAAGGGACAATAGCAATCAGCCCCAGCATTTT.

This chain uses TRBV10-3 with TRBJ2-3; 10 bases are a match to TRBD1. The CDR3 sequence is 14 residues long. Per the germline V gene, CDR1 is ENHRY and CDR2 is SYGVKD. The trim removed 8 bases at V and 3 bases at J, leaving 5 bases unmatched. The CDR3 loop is CAIDRTGGTDTQYF. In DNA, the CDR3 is TGTGCCATCGACCGGACAGGGGGGACAGATACGCAGTATTTT.

The CDR3 is CASSFGTFGGNEQFF. DNA of the CDR3: TGTGCCAGCAGCTTTGGGACTTTCGGCGGTAATGAGCAGTTCTTC. V and J are TRBV7-8 and TRBJ2-1; D is possibly TRBD2 (6 bases). This CDR3 spans 15 amino acids. Trimming removed 3 bases from V and 7 bases from J, with 16 bases in between. CDR1 SGHVS and CDR2 FQNEAQ come from the germline V gene. Complete variable domain (other parts from reference TRBV7-8 and TRBJ2-1): GAGVSQSPRYKVAKRGQDVALRCDPISGHVSLFWYQQALGQGPEFLTYFQNEAQLDKSGLPSDRFFAERPEGSVSTLKIQRTQQEDSAVYLCASSFGTFGGNEQFFGPGTRLTVL.

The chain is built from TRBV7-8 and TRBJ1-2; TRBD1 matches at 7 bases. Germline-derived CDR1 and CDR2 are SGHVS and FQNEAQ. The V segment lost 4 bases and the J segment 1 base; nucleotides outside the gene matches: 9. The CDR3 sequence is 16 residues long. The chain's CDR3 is CASSSYRGPNNYGYTF. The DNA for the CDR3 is TGTGCCAGCAGCTCATACAGGGGTCCGAATAACTATGGCTACACCTTC.